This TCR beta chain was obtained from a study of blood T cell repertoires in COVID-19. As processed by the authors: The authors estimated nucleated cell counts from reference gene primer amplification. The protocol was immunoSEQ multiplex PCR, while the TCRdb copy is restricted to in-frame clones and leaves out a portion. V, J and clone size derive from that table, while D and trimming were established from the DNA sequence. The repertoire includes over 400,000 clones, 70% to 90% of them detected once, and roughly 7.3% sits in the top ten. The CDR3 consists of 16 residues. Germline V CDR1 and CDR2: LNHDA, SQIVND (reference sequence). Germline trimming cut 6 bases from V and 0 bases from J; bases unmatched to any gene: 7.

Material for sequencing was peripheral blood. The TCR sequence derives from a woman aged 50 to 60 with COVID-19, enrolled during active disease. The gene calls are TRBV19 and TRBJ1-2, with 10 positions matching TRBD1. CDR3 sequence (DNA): TGTGCCAGTAGCGGCGGGACAGGGGTCGCTAACTATGGCTACACCTTC. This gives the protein CASSGGTGVANYGYTF. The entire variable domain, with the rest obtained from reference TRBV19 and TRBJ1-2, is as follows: DGGITQSPKYLFRKEGQNVTLSCEQNLNHDAMYWYRQDPGQGLRLIYYSQIVNDFQKGDIAEGYSVSREKKESFPLTVTSAQKNPTAFYLCASSGGTGVANYGYTFGSGTRLTVV.